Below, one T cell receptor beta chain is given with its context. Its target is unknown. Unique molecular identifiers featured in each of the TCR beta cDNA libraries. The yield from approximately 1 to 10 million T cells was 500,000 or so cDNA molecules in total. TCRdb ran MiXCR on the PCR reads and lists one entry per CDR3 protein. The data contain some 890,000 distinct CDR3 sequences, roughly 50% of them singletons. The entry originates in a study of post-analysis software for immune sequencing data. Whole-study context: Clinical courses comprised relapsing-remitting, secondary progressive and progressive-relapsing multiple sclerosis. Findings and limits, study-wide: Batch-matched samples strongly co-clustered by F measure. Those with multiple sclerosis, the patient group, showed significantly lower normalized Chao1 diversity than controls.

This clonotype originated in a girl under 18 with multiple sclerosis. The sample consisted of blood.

Written as DNA, the CDR3 is TGCGCCAGTACGTCCGGGACAGGGTTTCTCGGGGAGACCCAGTACTTC. Protein product: CASTSGTGFLGETQYF. The rearrangement uses TRBV5-1 and TRBJ2-5; 9 bases are a match to TRBD1. The CDR3 length is 16 residues. V gave up 8 bases and J gave up 5 bases; unmatched junction bases: 16. CDR1 SGHRS and CDR2 YFSETQ come from the germline V gene. Full variable domain (outside the CDR3, taken from reference TRBV5-1 and TRBJ2-5): KAGVTQTPRYLIKTRGQQVTLSCSPISGHRSVSWYQQTPGQGLQFLFEYFSETQRNKGNFPGRFSGRQFSNSRSEMNVSTLELGDSALYLCASTSGTGFLGETQYFGPGTRLLVL.